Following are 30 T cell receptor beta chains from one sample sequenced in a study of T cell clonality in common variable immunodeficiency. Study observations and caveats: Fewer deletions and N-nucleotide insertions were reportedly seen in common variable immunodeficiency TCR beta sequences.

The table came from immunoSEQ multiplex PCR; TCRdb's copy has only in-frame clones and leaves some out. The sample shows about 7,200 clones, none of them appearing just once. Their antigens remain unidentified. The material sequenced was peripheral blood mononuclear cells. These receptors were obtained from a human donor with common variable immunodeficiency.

Here the CDR3 reads CASSLEAVNSYEQYF. The CDR3 DNA, read in part, is TGTGCCAGCAGCTTAGAGGCTGTGAACTCCTACGAG. The chain joins TRBV11-2 to TRBJ2-7; D not certain. The CDR3 end is not reached by the read, which stops 3 residues before it; the germline J gene fills it in. Per the germline V gene, CDR1 is SGHAT and CDR2 is FQNNGV. The CDR3 consists of 15 residues. With 0 bases removed from V and 0 bases from J, the gap between germline ends came to 9 bases.

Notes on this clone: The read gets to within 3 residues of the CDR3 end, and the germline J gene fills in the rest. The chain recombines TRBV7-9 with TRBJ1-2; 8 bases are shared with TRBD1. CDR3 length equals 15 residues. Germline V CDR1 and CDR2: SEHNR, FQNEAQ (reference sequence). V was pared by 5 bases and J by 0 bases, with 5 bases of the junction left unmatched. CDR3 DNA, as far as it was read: TGTGCCAGCAGCCTAGGGACAGGCGCTAACTATGGC. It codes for CASSLGTGANYG. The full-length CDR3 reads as CASSLGTGANYGYTF.

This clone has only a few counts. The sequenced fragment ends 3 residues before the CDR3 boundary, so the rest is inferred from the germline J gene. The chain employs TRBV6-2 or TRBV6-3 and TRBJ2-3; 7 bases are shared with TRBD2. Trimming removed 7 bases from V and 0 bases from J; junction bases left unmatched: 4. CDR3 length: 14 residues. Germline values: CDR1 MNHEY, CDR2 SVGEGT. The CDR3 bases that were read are TGTGCCAGCATTCCAGCGGGGAGCACAGATACG. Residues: CASIPAGSTDT. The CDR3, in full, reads CASIPAGSTDTQYF.

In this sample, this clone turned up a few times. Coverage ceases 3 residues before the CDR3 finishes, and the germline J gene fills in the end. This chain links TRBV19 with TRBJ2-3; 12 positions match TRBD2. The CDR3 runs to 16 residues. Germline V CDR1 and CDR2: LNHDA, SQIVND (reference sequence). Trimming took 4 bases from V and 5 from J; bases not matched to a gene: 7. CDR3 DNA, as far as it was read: TGTGCCAGTAGTACCCTGATGGGACTAGCGGGAGATACG. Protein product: CASSTLMGLAGDT. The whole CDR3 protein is CASSTLMGLAGDTQYF.

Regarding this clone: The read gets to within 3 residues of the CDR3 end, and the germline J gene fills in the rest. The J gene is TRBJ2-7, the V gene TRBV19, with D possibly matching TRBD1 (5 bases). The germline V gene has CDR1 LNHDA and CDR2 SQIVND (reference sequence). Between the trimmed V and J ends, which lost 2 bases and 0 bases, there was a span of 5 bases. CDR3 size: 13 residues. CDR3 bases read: TGTGCCAGTAGTATACAGGGCTCCTACGAG. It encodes CASSIQGSYE. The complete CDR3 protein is CASSIQGSYEQYF.

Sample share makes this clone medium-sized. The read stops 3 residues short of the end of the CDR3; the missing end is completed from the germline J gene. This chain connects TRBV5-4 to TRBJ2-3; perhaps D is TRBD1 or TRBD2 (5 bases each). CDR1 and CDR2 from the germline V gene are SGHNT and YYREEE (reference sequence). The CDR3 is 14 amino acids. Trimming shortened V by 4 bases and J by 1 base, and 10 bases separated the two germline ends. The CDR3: CASSDQGGTDTQYF. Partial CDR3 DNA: TGTGCCAGCAGCGACCAGGGAGGCACAGATACG.

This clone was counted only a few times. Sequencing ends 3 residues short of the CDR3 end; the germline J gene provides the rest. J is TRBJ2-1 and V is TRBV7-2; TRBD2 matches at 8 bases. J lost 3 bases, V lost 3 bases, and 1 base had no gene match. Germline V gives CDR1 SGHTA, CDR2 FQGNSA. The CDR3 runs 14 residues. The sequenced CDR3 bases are TGTGCCAGCAGCTTTCTAGCGGGCTACAATGAG. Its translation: CASSFLAGYNE. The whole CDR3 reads CASSFLAGYNEQFF.

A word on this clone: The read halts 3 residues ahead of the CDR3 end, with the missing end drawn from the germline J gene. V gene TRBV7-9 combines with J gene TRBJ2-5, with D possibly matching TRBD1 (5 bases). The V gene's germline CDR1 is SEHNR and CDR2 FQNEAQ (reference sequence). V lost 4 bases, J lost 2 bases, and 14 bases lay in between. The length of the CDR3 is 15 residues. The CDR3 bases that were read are TGTGCCAGCAGCTCCAGGGTTGGGCTTCAAGAGACC. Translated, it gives CASSSRVGLQET. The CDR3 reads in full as CASSSRVGLQETQYF.

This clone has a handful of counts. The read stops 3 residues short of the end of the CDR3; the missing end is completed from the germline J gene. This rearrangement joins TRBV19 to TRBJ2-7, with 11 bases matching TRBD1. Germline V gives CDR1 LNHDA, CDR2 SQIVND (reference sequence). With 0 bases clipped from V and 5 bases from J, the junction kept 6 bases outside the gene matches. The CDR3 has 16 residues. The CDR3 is CASSIEDRGRFHEQYF. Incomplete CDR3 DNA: TGTGCCAGTAGTATAGAGGACAGGGGGCGCTTCCACGAG.

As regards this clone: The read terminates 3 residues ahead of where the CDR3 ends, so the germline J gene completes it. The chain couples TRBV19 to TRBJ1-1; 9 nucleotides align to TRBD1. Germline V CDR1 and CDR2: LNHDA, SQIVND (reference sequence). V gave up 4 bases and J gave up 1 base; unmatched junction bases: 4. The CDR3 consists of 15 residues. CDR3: CASSKDRGPNTEAFF. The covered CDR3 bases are TGTGCCAGTAGTAAGGACAGGGGTCCGAACACTGAA.

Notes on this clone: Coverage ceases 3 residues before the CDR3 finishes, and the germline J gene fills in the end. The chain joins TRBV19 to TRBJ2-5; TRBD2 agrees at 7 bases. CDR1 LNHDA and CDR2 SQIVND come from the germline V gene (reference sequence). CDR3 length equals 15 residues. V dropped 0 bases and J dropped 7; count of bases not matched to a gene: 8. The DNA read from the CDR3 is TGTGCCAGTAGTATAGAATTAGGACTAGGTGGGACC. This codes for CASSIELGLGGT. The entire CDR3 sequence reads CASSIELGLGGTQYF.

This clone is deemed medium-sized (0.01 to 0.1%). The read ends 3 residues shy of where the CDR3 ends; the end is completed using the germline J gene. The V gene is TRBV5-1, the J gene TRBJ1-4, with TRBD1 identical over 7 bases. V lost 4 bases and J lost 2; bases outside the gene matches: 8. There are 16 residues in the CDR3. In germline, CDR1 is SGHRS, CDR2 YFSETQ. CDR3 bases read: TGCGCCAGCAGCCCGACCGGGACAGCCACTAATGAAAAA. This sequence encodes CASSPTGTATNEK. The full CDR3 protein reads CASSPTGTATNEKLFF.

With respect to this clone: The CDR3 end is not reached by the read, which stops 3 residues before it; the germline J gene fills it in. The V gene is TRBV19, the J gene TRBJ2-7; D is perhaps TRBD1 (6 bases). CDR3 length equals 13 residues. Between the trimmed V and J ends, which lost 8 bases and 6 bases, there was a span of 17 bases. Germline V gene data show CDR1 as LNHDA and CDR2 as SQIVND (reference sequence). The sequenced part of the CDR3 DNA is TGTGCCAGTCTCAACAGGGATGACAGCGAG. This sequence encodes CASLNRDDSE. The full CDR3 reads CASLNRDDSEQYF.

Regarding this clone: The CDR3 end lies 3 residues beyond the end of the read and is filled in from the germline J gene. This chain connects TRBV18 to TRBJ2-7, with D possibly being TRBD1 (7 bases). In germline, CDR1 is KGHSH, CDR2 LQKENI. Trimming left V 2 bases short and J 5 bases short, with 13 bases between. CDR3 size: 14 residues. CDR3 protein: CASSPDREAHEQYF. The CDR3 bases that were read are TGTGCCAGCTCACCAGACAGGGAGGCCCACGAG.

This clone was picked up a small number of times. The CDR3 reads CASSAQGSYEQYF. The CDR3 bases that were read are TGTGCCAGCAGCGCACAGGGCTCCTACGAG. The chain combines TRBV7-9 with TRBJ2-7; TRBD1 might be the D (6 bases). The read ends 3 residues before the CDR3 terminus; that terminus is restored from the germline J gene. Germline CDR1 is SEHNR and CDR2 is FQNEAQ (reference sequence). Trimming took 5 bases from V and 0 from J, leaving 8 bases between them. The CDR3 is made up of 13 amino acids.

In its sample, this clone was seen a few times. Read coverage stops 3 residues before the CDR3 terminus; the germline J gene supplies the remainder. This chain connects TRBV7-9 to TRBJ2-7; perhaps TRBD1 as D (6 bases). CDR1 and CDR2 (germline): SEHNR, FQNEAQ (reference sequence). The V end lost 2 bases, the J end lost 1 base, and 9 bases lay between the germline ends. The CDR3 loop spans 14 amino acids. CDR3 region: CASSLPGDSYEQYF. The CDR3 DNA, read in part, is TGTGCCAGCAGCTTACCAGGGGATTCCTACGAG. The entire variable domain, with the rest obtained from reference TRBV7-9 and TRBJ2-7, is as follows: DTGVSQNPRHKITKRGQNVTFRCDPISEHNRLYWYRQTLGQGPEFLTYFQNEAQLEKSRLLSDRFSAERPKGSFSTLEIQRTEQGDSAMYLCASSLPGDSYEQYFGPGTRLTVT.

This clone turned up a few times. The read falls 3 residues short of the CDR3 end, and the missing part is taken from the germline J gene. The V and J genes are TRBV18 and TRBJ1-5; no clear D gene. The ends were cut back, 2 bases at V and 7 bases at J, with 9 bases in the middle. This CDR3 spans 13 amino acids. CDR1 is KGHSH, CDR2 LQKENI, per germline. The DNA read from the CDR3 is TGTGCCAGCTCACCATCCGGGGAGCAGCCC. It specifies CASSPSGEQP. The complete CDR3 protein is CASSPSGEQPQHF.

The sequenced CDR3 bases are TGTGCCAGCAACTCGCCCGCGGGAAGCACAGATACG. It translates to CASNSPAGSTDT. The CDR3 reads in full as CASNSPAGSTDTQYF. This chain connects TRBV2 to TRBJ2-3, with D maybe TRBD2 (6 bases). The read finishes 3 residues shy of the CDR3 end, and the germline J gene is used to complete it. This CDR3 comprises 15 residues. Germline CDR1 is SNHLY and CDR2 is FYNNEI. The V gene lost 7 bases and the J gene lost 0 bases, with 14 bases spanning the gap.

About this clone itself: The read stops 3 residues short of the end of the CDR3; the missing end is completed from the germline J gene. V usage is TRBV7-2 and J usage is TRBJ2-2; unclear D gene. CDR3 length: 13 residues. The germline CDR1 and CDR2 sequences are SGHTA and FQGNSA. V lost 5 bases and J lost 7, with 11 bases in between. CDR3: CASSTQGYGELFF. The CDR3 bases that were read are TGTGCCAGCAGCACTCAAGGGTACGGGGAG.

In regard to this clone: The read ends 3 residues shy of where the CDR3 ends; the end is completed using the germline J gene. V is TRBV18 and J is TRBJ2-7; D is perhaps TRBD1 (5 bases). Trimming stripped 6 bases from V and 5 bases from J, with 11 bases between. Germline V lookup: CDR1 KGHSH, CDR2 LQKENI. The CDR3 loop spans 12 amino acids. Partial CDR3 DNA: TGTGCCAGCTCGGCCAGGGCCCACGAG. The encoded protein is CASSARAHE. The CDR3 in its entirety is CASSARAHEQYF.

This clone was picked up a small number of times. This CDR3 reads CASSLYASGAYEQYF. The DNA read from the CDR3 is TGTGCCAGCAGCTTATACGCTAGCGGGGCCTACGAG. The chain carries TRBV7-2 and TRBJ2-7; 9 positions match TRBD2. The CDR3 extends 3 residues past the end of the read, so its final part is completed from the germline J gene. In germline, CDR1 is SGHTA, CDR2 FQGNSA. CDR3 length: 15 amino acids. The J segment lost 2 bases and the V segment lost 2 bases, leaving 4 bases of the junction unmatched. The entire variable domain, with the rest obtained from reference TRBV7-2 and TRBJ2-7, is as follows: GAGVSQSPSNKVTEKGKDVELRCDPISGHTALYWYRQSLGQGLEFLIYFQGNSAPDKSGLPSDRFSAERTGGSVSTLTIQRTQQEDSAVYLCASSLYASGAYEQYFGPGTRLTVT.

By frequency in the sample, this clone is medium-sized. CDR3 residues: CSVDRGRRETQYF. The CDR3 DNA, read in part, is TGCAGCGTGGACAGGGGGCGGAGGGAGACC. The rearrangement links TRBV29-1 to TRBJ2-5, with 11 nucleotides matching TRBD1. The missing CDR3 end, 3 residues past where the read stops, is filled in from the germline J gene. Germline V gives CDR1 SQVTM, CDR2 ANQGSEA. V was pared by 6 bases and J by 5 bases, with 5 bases of the junction left unmatched. This CDR3 has 13 amino acids.

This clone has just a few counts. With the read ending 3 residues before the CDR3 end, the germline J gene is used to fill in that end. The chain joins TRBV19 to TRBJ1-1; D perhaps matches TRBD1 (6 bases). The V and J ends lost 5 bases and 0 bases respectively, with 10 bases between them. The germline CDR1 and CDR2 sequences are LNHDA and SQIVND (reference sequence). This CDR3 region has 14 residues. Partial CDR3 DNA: TGTGCCAGTAGTCCCGGACAGCTGAACACTGAA. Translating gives CASSPGQLNTE. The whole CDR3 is CASSPGQLNTEAFF. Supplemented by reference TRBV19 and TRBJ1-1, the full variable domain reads DGGITQSPKYLFRKEGQNVTLSCEQNLNHDAMYWYRQDPGQGLRLIYYSQIVNDFQKGDIAEGYSVSREKKESFPLTVTSAQKNPTAFYLCASSPGQLNTEAFFGQGTRLTVV.

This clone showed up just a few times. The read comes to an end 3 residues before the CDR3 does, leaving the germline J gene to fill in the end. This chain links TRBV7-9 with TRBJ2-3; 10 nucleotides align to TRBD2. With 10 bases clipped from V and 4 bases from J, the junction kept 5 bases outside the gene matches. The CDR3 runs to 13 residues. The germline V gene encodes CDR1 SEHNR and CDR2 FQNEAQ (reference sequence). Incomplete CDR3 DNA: TGTGCCACCCTAGCGGGAGTGGCAGATACG. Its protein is CATLAGVADT. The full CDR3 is CATLAGVADTQYF.

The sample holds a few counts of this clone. The CDR3 bases that were read are TGTGCCAGCAGTCCAGGGAGATACAATGAG. Protein: CASSPGRYNE. The CDR3 in full is CASSPGRYNEQFF. The rearrangement uses TRBV7-2 and TRBJ2-1, with D perhaps assigned TRBD1 or TRBD2 (5 bases each). The CDR3 end falls 3 residues outside the read, so it is completed with the germline J gene. The length of the CDR3 is 13 residues. CDR1 and CDR2 from the germline V gene are SGHTA and FQGNSA. Trimming removed 6 bases from V and 4 bases from J, with 10 bases in between.

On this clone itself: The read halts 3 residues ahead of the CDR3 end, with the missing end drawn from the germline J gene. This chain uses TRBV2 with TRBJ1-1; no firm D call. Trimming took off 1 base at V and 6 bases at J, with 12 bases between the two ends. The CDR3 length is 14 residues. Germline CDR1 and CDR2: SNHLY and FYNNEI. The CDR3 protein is CASSEGFSGSEAFF. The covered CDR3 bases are TGTGCCAGCAGTGAAGGGTTTTCAGGCTCTGAA.

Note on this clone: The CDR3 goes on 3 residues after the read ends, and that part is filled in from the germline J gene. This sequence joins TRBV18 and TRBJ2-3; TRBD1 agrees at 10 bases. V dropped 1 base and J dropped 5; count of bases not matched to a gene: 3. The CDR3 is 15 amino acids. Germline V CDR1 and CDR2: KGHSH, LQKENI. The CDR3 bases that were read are TGTGCCAGCTCACCACGGACAGGGGGTGAAGATACG. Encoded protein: CASSPRTGGEDT. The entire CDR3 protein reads CASSPRTGGEDTQYF.

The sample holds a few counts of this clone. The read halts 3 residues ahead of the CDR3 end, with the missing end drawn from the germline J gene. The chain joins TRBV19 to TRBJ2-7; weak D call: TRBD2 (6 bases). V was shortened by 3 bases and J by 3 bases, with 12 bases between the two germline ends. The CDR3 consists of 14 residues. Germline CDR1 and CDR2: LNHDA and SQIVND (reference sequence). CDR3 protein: CASSIGAGFYEQYF. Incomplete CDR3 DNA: TGTGCCAGTAGTATCGGCGCGGGGTTCTACGAG.

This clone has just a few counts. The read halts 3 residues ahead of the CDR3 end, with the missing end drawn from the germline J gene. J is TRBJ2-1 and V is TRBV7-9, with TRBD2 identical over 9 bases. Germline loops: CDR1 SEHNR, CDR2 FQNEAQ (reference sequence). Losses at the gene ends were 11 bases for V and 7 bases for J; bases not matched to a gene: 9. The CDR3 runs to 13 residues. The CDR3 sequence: CAAATSGRNEQFF. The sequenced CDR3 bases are TGTGCCGCAGCGACTAGCGGTAGAAATGAG.

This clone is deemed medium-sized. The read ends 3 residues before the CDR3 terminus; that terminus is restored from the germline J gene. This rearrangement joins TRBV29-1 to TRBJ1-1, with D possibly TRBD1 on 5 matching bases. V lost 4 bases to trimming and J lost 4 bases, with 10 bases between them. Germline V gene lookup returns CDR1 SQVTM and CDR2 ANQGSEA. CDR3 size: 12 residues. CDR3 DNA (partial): TGCAGCGTTGCAGGGCTGCCCACTGAA. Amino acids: CSVAGLPTE. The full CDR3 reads CSVAGLPTEAFF.